Sequencing of this TCR beta chain was carried out in a study of shared clonotypes between healthy human individuals. In the study overall: Three plates were used per donor for CD4 naive, three for CD4 memory, two for CD8 naive and one for CD8 memory.

Study outcomes and limitations: Sorted-subset sequencing was shown by rarefaction to be incomplete despite large depth. Generation probability values for non-shared clonotypes were lower than those for clonotypes shared by all four donors.

Per germline, CDR1 SGHRS and CDR2 YFSETQ. V lost 5 bases to trimming and J lost 0 bases, with 10 bases between them. CDR3 length: 14 residues. Measured with immunoSEQ multiplex PCR; TCRdb has only the in-frame clones, and not every one. Of about 1.5 million clones in the sample, about 96% were seen once. To note about this clone: Its antigen is unidentified.

This chain joins TRBV5-1 and TRBJ2-3; TRBD2 might be the D (5 bases). The clonotype was recovered from a man aged 25 to 45 in good health. The sample comprised naive CD4+ T cells sorted from blood. Documented subset: CD45RA+ positively selected. Written as DNA, the CDR3 is TGCGCCAGCAGGCGGGCAGATAGCACAGATACGCAGTATTTT. Translated: CASRRADSTDTQYF.